The clone carrying this TCR beta chain was counted a few times. Its antigen is undetermined. This CDR3 comprises 15 residues. With V trimmed by 1 base and J by 4 bases, 4 bases remained unmatched. CDR1 DFQATT and CDR2 SNEGSKA come from the germline V gene (reference sequence). The data were obtained in a study of blood T cells in healthy people across ages. The study, taken as a whole, reports: Relative to aged donors, long-lived donors carried more naive CD4+ cells and displayed higher diversity.

Sample-barcoded 5' priming and a J-beta primer mix drove a second PCR of 7 to 11 cycles. Using its own MiXCR run on the 5' RACE reads, TCRdb lists one record per CDR3 protein. The sample holds about 1,000,000 distinct CDR3 sequences, 35% to 55% seen once. The V gene is TRBV20-1, the J gene TRBJ2-1; 10 positions match TRBD2. The source of this sequence is a woman aged 55-70 years in good health. Sequencing input: blood. The CDR3 protein is CSARGTSGPYNEQFF. CDR3 DNA: TGCAGTGCTAGAGGGACTAGCGGACCATACAATGAGCAGTTCTTC.